This TCR beta chain derives from a study of T cell responses to AZD1222 COVID-19 vaccine. Study-wide points: Mapped onto spike, vaccine-associated CD4 TCRs spanned it and were dominant at 160-218 and 743-854. Clonal diversity may have been underestimated in mostly white British donors.

This CDR3 spans 17 amino acids. Trimming took 2 bases from V and 0 from J, leaving 14 bases between them. Germline CDR1 is LGHNA and CDR2 is YNFKEQ. Some clones are missing from TCRdb's copy, which holds only in-frame ones; the method was immunoSEQ multiplex PCR. The sample gives 180,000 or so clones, 92% of which show up once; roughly 1.4% is in the top ten. On this clone itself: As yet, its antigen is unknown.

Second doses were pooled across both intervals (about 4 or about 12 weeks). The chain carries TRBV4-2 and TRBJ1-3; D unclear. This receptor was identified in an adult who received the AZD1222 COVID-19 vaccine. Sequencing was performed on peripheral blood, taken 28 days after the second AZD1222 dose. The CDR3 loop is CASSQTDLRGSGNTIYF. In nucleotides, the CDR3 is TGTGCCAGCAGCCAAACCGACCTGAGAGGCTCTGGAAACACCATATATTTT.